The 15 T cell receptor beta chains reported below all come from one sample, sequenced in a study of T cell repertoires in cytomegalovirus infection. TCRdb recomputed calls from the reads with MiXCR, one row per CDR3 protein. The data contain hundreds of thousands of distinct CDR3 sequences, around 35% of them singletons. The antigens these receptors bind are not known. Sequencing used cultured PBMCs, obtained from culture after CMV antigen stimulation. These receptors originate from a human donor in good health (CMV status not recorded). Some clones in this sample may be carry-over from other donors' samples.

The chain employs TRBV28 and TRBJ1-2; 9 bases line up with TRBD1. The CDR3 is 14 amino acids. V lost 9 bases to trimming and J lost 5 bases; unmatched junction nucleotides: 10. CDR1 and CDR2 (germline): MDHEN, SYDVKM. The chain's CDR3 is CASIRPGTGYGYTF. The CDR3 DNA reads as TGTGCCAGTATTCGTCCCGGGACAGGGTATGGCTACACCTTC.

This chain connects TRBV3-1 to TRBJ1-2; unclear D gene. Trimming shortened V by 1 base and J by 8 bases, and 14 bases separated the two germline ends. CDR1 and CDR2 (germline): LGHDT, YNNKEL (reference sequence). The CDR3 length is 14 residues. CDR3: CASSQVSEIGGYTF. CDR3 coding DNA: TGTGCCAGCAGCCAAGTCTCAGAAATAGGCGGCTACACCTTC.

This clonotype was seen a single time. V and J are TRBV7-9 and TRBJ2-1; D not resolved. V was cut by 8 bases and J by 1 base, with 15 bases left in between. The CDR3 is made up of 15 amino acids. In germline, CDR1 is SEHNR, CDR2 FQNEAQ (reference sequence). The CDR3 loop reads CASEKGTTSYNEQFF. The CDR3 DNA follows: TGTGCCAGCGAAAAAGGTACAACATCCTACAATGAGCAGTTCTTC.

The chain couples TRBV4-1 to TRBJ2-7, with 8 bases matching TRBD1. Germline V gene lookup returns CDR1 MGHRA and CDR2 YSYEKL. V trimming: 5 bases; J trimming: 9 bases; junction bases outside the gene matches: 12. This CDR3 has 14 residues. The CDR3 loop reads CASSSPARDRGQYF. The DNA of the CDR3 is TGCGCCAGCAGCTCACCGGCCCGCGACAGGGGGCAGTACTTC.

This clonotype has only a few counts. The genes are TRBV24-1 and TRBJ1-5; D ambiguous. The CDR3 loop spans 12 amino acids. Trimming stripped 10 bases from V and 3 bases from J, with 9 bases between. CDR1 is KGHDR, CDR2 SFDVKD, per germline. The CDR3 sequence: CATEWINQPQHF. The CDR3 DNA sequence: TGTGCCACGGAGTGGATCAATCAGCCCCAGCATTTT.

The sample holds a few counts of this clonotype. DNA for the CDR3: TGTGCCAGCAGCTTAGCGCGCAGGGGATCGGAGACCCAGTACTTC. Protein sequence: CASSLARRGSETQYF. The rearrangement links TRBV7-6 to TRBJ2-5; D perhaps matches TRBD1 (6 bases). Germline loops: CDR1 SGHVS, CDR2 FNYEAQ. The V and J ends lost 0 bases and 5 bases respectively, with 13 bases between them. The CDR3 has 15 amino acids. The complete variable domain, with remaining parts taken from reference TRBV7-6 and TRBJ2-5, reads GAGVSQSPRYKVTKRGQDVALRCDPISGHVSLYWYRQALGQGPEFLTYFNYEAQQDKSGLPNDRFSAERPEGSISTLTIQRTEQRDSAMYRCASSLARRGSETQYFGPGTRLLVL.

V usage is TRBV14 and J usage is TRBJ1-1; no firm D call. CDR1 is SGHDN and CDR2 is FVKESK in the germline V gene. The CDR3 totals 12 residues. Trimming left V 5 bases short and J 3 bases short, with 7 bases between. The CDR3 loop is CASSGEHTEAFF. The CDR3 region has the DNA TGTGCCAGCAGCGGAGAACACACTGAAGCTTTCTTT.

There are many counts of this clonotype. This chain joins TRBV7-2 and TRBJ1-1; D possibly corresponds to TRBD1 (6 bases). This CDR3 contains 13 residues. The germline V gene encodes CDR1 SGHTA and CDR2 FQGNSA. Trimming left V 6 bases short and J 5 bases short, with 13 bases between. The CDR3 bases are TGTGCCAGCAGGACAACAGGGCCAACTGAAGCTTTCTTT. Translated, it gives CASRTTGPTEAFF.

The chain carries TRBV29-1 and TRBJ1-2, with D perhaps matching TRBD1 (6 bases). The germline V gene encodes CDR1 SQVTM and CDR2 ANQGSEA. With 0 bases removed from V and 8 bases from J, the gap between germline ends came to 16 bases. This CDR3 has 14 amino acids. The DNA of the CDR3 is TGCAGCGTTGAAGATCTGGAGGGGGAGAGGGGCTACACCTTC. The encoded protein is CSVEDLEGERGYTF.

This clonotype came up a few times. The V gene is TRBV6-2 or TRBV6-3, the J gene TRBJ1-5; 7 bases are shared with TRBD1. V shed 8 bases and J 4 bases; nucleotides not matched to a gene: 5. The CDR3 runs 13 residues. Per the germline V gene, CDR1 is MNHEY and CDR2 is SVGEGT. The CDR3 bases are TGTGCCAGCGGACAGGTGGTAAATCAGCCCCAGCATTTT. It translates to CASGQVVNQPQHF.

V and J are TRBV19 and TRBJ1-5; D possibly corresponds to TRBD1 (5 bases). This CDR3 is 16 amino acids long. The V gene lost 3 bases and the J gene lost 3 bases, with 15 bases spanning the gap. Germline V gives CDR1 LNHDA, CDR2 SQIVND (reference sequence). The CDR3 sequence is CASSMQFRGYNQPQHF. The DNA of the CDR3 is TGTGCCAGTAGTATGCAGTTTCGGGGGTACAATCAGCCCCAGCATTTT.

This sequence joins TRBV4-3 and TRBJ2-1; TRBD2 matches at 7 bases. Trimming took 2 bases from V and 2 from J; bases not matched to a gene: 6. CDR1 is LGHNA, CDR2 YSLEER, per germline. The CDR3 runs 16 residues. The CDR3 protein is CASSQKTSDPYNEQFF. The CDR3 region has the DNA TGCGCCAGCAGCCAAAAAACTAGCGATCCCTACAATGAGCAGTTCTTC.

A note on this clonotype: A junction boundary mismatches the germline segment, possibly from a read error. V gene TRBV7-2 combines with J gene TRBJ1-2, with TRBD1 matching 11 bases. This CDR3 is built from 13 residues. Per the germline V gene, CDR1 is SGHTA and CDR2 is FQGNSA. In DNA form, the CDR3 reads TGTGCCAGCAGCTCTTTGGACAGGGGGCCGCCCCTATTC. Its translation: CASSSLDRGPPLF. The full variable domain, its missing parts supplied by reference TRBV7-2 and TRBJ1-2, is GAGVSQSPSNKVTEKGKDVELRCDPISGHTALYWYRQSLGQGLEFLIYFQGNSAPDKSGLPSDRFSAERTGGSVSTLTIQRTQQEDSAVYLCASSSLDRGPPLFGSGTRLTVV.

This clonotype has more than one count but fewer than ten. The rearrangement joins TRBV11-2 to TRBJ1-1; D ambiguous. The CDR3 length is 14 residues. The V end lost 8 bases, the J end lost 1 base, and 14 bases lay between the germline ends. Germline V gene data show CDR1 as SGHAT and CDR2 as FQNNGV. The CDR3 coding sequence is TGTGCCAGCCGAAGGACTCGGGAGAACACTGAAGCTTTCTTT. It specifies CASRRTRENTEAFF.

The rearrangement links TRBV7-9 to TRBJ1-5; D remains unclear. V lost 1 base to trimming and J lost 11 bases, with 18 bases between them. CDR1 and CDR2 from the germline V gene are SEHNR and FQNEAQ (reference sequence). This CDR3 is 15 amino acids long. The CDR3 spells CASSLGGIPQTSQHF. CDR3 coding DNA: TGTGCCAGCAGCTTAGGGGGTATCCCCCAGACGTCCCAGCATTTT.